Given below is one T cell receptor (beta chain) in context. Its target is not known. Genomic DNA, the template, was used for profiling of the TCR beta VDJ and CDR3. From the reads, TCRdb called clonotypes with MiXCR, one entry per CDR3 protein. The data show 250,000 to 350,000 distinct CDR3 sequences, about 56% seen once. There are 15 residues in the CDR3. Germline V gene data show CDR1 as SGDLS and CDR2 as YYNGEE. V dropped 0 bases and J dropped 5 bases, with 15 bases sitting between them. This sample is drawn from a study of CD8+CD57+ T cells in acquired aplastic anemia. Whole-study results and caveats: CD8+ Simpson's diversity in patients was not significantly different from that in controls.

Sequenced: sorted CD4+, CD8+, or CD8+CD57+ T cells (not recorded which) from PBMCs. This receptor was taken from a human donor with severe aplastic anemia or a healthy control (not recorded which). V usage is TRBV9 and J usage is TRBJ2-7, with a possible D match to TRBD2 (6 bases). The CDR3 bases are TGTGCCAGCAGCGTAGGAGAGGGAGGTCGGGACGAGCAGTACTTC. The encoded protein is CASSVGEGGRDEQYF.